Detailed here is one T cell receptor (beta chain). The record originates from a study of blood T cell repertoires in COVID-19. Study-level background: T cells, B-cell-depleted T cells, or PBMCs provided the cDNA or gDNA that served as material.

Germline V gives CDR1 SGHTA, CDR2 FQGNSA. J gave up 1 base and V 1 base, and 3 bases lay outside the gene matches. The CDR3 loop spans 16 amino acids. Per the original data handling: Amplification from reference gene primers served as the basis for estimated nucleated cell counts. Profiling relied on immunoSEQ multiplex PCR, and the TCRdb table lists in-frame clones only, not all of them. V and J calls and clone size follow that table, whereas D and trimming were derived from the DNA. Counted here are about 180,000 clones, about 87% occurring once; the ten biggest clones make up roughly an eighth. Seattle patients were enrolled during active infection and followed longitudinally.

This receptor was taken from a woman in her seventies with COVID-19, enrolled during active disease. The sequenced sample was peripheral blood. V is TRBV7-2 and J is TRBJ2-2, with TRBD2 matching over 7 bases. Here the CDR3 DNA reads TGTGCCAGCAGCTTAGGTCCTAGCGGGAACACCGGGGAGCTGTTTTTT. As protein: CASSLGPSGNTGELFF.